This TCR beta chain was found in a study of blood T cell repertoires in COVID-19 (dated by TCRdb to 2020 to 2022). About the full investigation: Collaborator samples came from the United States, Italy and Spain and covered acute and convalescent phases of COVID-19. The dataset comprised deeply sampled blood TCRbeta repertoires from subjects exposed to, actively infected with, or recovered from COVID-19. The material from the prospective study consisted of cDNA or gDNA derived from T cells, B-cell-depleted T cells, or PBMCs. The repertoires were released in a freely available public database intended as a resource for research on the immune response to SARS-CoV-2. Where available, HLA class I and class II types were taken from metadata supplied by the sample provider and were not determined by assay-based typing. The samples were drawn from the first 160 participants of the ongoing ImmuneRACE study and from 1,254 subjects provided by 6 global collaborators. Nearly every sample came with metadata listing a de-identified subject ID, COVID-19 status, age in years and sex. The investigation overall reported the following: The amount of clinical and demographic metadata varied by source and participant and was provided uncurated.

The table lists this clone with a count of one. Its antigen is currently not known. Base qualities were left out, and no much larger clone turns up one base away. Whole blood was collected in K2EDTA tubes by collaborating institutions according to the institutions' own protocols. For TCRbeta analysis, collaborators shipped samples as frozen whole blood, isolated PBMCs, or DNA extracted from either of those sample types. For CDR1 and CDR2, the germline V gene lists MGHDK and SYGVNS. V is reduced by 0 bases and J by 0 bases, leaving a spacing of 11 bases between them. Reading from cysteine to phenylalanine, the CDR3 counts 16 amino acids. The entry retains the CDR3 DNA only, 48 bases that are in frame from base 1. TCRbeta CDR3 regions were amplified from genomic DNA using the immunoSEQ Assay, a bias-controlled multiplex PCR. The original methods were these. Nucleated cell counts per sample were estimated from amplification of reference gene primers within the assay. Sequence reads were collapsed and filtered to measure the absolute abundance of every unique TCRbeta CDR3 rearrangement. For each sample, productive Simpson clonality was calculated as the square root of Simpson's diversity index across productive rearrangements. TCRdb took this table from immuneACCESS and kept in-frame rearrangements with V and J called. Such tables lack part of the clones; where checked against another copy, unresolved V genes explain under half of the gap, and the rest is unexplained. V, J and clone size are those of that table, while D and trimming were read from the DNA. The sample has about 440,000 clones on record, approximately 90% of them singletons. Of the sample, roughly 4% falls within the top ten clones.

The V and J segments used are TRBV25-1 and TRBJ1-1; the best D guess is TRBD1, with 5 bases matching. Material: peripheral blood. This clonotype was sampled from a woman aged 25 to 45 with acute or convalescent COVID-19. The nucleotide sequence reads as follows: TGTGCCAGCAGTGAATATGGGGCGGTTATGAACACTGAAGCTTTCTTT. It codes for CASSEYGAVMNTEAFF. With all but the CDR3 taken from the reference TRBV25-1 and TRBJ1-1 genes, the full variable domain is: EADIYQTPRYLVIGTGKKITLECSQTMGHDKMYWYQQDPGMELHLIHYSYGVNSTEKGDLSSESTVSRIRTEHFPLTLESARPSHTSQYLCASSEYGAVMNTEAFFGQGTRLTVV.